This T cell receptor beta chain was retrieved from a study of Ad26.COV2.S vaccination and SARS-CoV-2 variants. As for the study in general: Within the COV1001 Ad26.COV2.S trial arm, the donor was enrolled. Administration of Ad26.COV2.S was intramuscular, either once or twice 56 days apart.

Sequenced by immunoSEQ multiplex PCR; TCRdb stores in-frame clones only, minus some. The sample holds roughly 680,000 clones, 80% to 90% seen once. Note on this clone: The antigen remains undetermined.

Treatment described: 15 to 20 received Ad26.COV2.S at low or high dose, single or two shots; about 5 received placebo; per-sample allocation not given. Material that was analyzed had been drawn on day 63 after the first vaccine or placebo injection. Donor was an adult aged 18-55 years in Boston. Per germline, CDR1 SEHNR and CDR2 FQNEAQ (reference sequence). The CDR3 is made up of 20 amino acids. Trimming took 5 bases from V and 3 from J; bases not matched to a gene: 22. Study results and limitations: It is possible that the TCR breadth and depth analyses underestimated the total T cell responses.

The specimen was peripheral blood, collected in a trial of Ad26.COV2.S vaccine versus placebo. This sequence originates from a person between 18 and 59 years old who received the Ad26.COV2.S COVID-19 vaccine or a placebo. V usage is TRBV7-9 and J usage is TRBJ2-7, with TRBD1 matching 10 bases. The CDR3 sequence: CASSKIGGPGTGVVFYEQYF. The CDR3 DNA sequence: TGTGCCAGCAGCAAAATAGGGGGTCCCGGGACAGGGGTTGTCTTCTACGAGCAGTACTTC.